This TCR beta chain was documented in a study of tumor-infiltrating lymphocytes in localized non-small cell lung cancer. Study-wide points: Immunotypes IM1 and IM2 had similar TCR-derived T-cell fractions. Recurrence-free survival showed no association with tumor T-cell fraction.

The germline V and J ends were trimmed by 4 bases and 3 bases, with 21 bases remaining between them. This CDR3 contains 18 residues. Germline CDR1 and CDR2: MDHEN and SYDVKM. Profiling relied on immunoSEQ multiplex PCR, and the TCRdb table lists in-frame clones only, not all of them. This repertoire shows about 16,000 clones, around 85% found once; its top ten account for 5.5% to 7%. As regards this clone: What it binds is not known.

Material: lung tumor tissue. The chain joins TRBV28 to TRBJ2-2; D gene ambiguous. This receptor was identified in a human donor with non-small cell lung cancer. As DNA, the CDR3 is TGTGCCAGCAGTTCAAAGGTCTTTCGGGCTGAATACACCGGGGAGCTGTTTTTT. Amino acids: CASSSKVFRAEYTGELFF. The variable domain in full, with the rest retrieved from reference TRBV28 and TRBJ2-2, is DVKVTQSSRYLVKRTGEKVFLECVQDMDHENMFWYRQDPGLGLRLIYFSYDVKMKEKGDIPEGYSVSREKKERFSLILESASTNQTSMYLCASSSKVFRAEYTGELFFGEGSRLTVL.